This T cell receptor beta chain is drawn from a study of cytomegalovirus exposure and HLA in healthy donors. Primers included in the PCR were 60 Vbeta and 13 Jbeta primers. Generated by immunoSEQ multiplex PCR, the TCRdb table keeps only in-frame clones and is missing some. This sample has about 150,000 clones, with roughly 77% found just once. This clone occurred a few times. The material sequenced was PBMCs. The clonotype originates from a human donor in good health.

The CDR3 DNA reads as TGTGCCTGGGTTAGCGGGAGTGCCTACAATGAGCAGTTCTTC. It is translated as CAWVSGSAYNEQFF. This chain links TRBV30 with TRBJ2-1, with 9 bases that match TRBD2. CDR1 and CDR2 from the germline V gene are GTSNPN and SVGIG (reference sequence). The CDR3 is 14 residues long. V was pared by 5 bases and J by 2 bases, with 4 bases of the junction left unmatched.